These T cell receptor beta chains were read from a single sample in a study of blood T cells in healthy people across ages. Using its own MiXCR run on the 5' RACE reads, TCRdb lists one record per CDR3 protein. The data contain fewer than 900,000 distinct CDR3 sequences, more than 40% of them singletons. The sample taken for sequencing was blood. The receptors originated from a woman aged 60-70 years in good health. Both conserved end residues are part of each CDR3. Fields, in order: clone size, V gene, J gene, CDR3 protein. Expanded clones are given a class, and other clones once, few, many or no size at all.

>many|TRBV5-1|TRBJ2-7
CASSLSGTWEQYF
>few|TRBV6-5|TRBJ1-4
CASSYLPATNEKLFF
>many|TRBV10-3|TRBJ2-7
CAISSSGQDAYEQYF
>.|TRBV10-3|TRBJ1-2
CAISETGRRINYGYTF
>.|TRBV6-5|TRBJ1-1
CASSYSYPGTGHTEAFF
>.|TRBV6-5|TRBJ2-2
CVSSYPLGLAANTGELFF
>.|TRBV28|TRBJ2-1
CASSQFEGEQFF
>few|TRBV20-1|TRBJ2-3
CSASGLAGVHTDTQYF
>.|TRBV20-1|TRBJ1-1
CSASNREMNTEAFF
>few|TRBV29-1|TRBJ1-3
CSVSRASRGGNTIYF
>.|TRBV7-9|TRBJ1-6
CASSSHDASGSKSPLHF
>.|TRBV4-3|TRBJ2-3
CASSQDGVAGGVGDTQYF
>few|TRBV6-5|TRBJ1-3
CASSRGLSSSGNTIYF
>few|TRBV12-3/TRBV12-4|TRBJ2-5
CASSLGAGGPSQETQYF
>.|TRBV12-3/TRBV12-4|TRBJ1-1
CASSPTDRDTEAFF
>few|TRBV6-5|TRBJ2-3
CASRERGAGDTQYF
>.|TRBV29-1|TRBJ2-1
CSVEPTSSYNEQFF
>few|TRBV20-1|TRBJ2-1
CSAPLAGSNEQFF